These T cell receptor beta chains were read from a single sample in a study of blood T cells in healthy people across ages. TCRdb ran MiXCR on the 5' RACE reads and lists one entry per CDR3 protein. Among about 1.8 million distinct CDR3 sequences, roughly 49% were seen once, and the ten largest hold approximately 2.1%. Specimen: blood. These receptors came from a middle-aged woman in good health. Each CDR3 is given with its conserved first and last residue. The D gene is left open where the match is weak. Clone size, where shown, is once, few, many, or a class for clones that have expanded.

>few|TRBJ2-4|TRBD2|TRBV20-1
TGCAGTGCTAGTAGGCTAGCGGGGGGAGCCAAAAACATTCAGTACTTC
CSASRLAGGAKNIQYF
>.|TRBJ2-7|.|TRBV12-3/TRBV12-4
TGTGCCGGCAGAGGGGTGGGAAGCTACGAGCAGTACTTC
CAGRGVGSYEQYF
>few|TRBJ2-5|TRBD1|TRBV12-3/TRBV12-4
TGTGCCAGCAGTGTAGGGACAGGGGTGGAGACCCAGTACTTC
CASSVGTGVETQYF
>few|TRBJ2-5|TRBD2|TRBV7-2
TGTGCCAGCAGCTTAGAGCGGACTAGCGGGGGGCTACTCTGGGAGCAGTACTTC
CASSLERTSGGLLWEQYF
>.|TRBJ2-3|TRBD1|TRBV29-1
TGCAGCGTTGATGGGACAGCCAACACAGATACGCAGTATTTT
CSVDGTANTDTQYF
>.|TRBJ2-1|TRBD2|TRBV5-1
TGCGCCAGCAGCTCGGGACTAGCGGGGTCCCCGATAGGCGAGCAGTTCTTC
CASSSGLAGSPIGEQFF
>.|TRBJ1-5|TRBD1|TRBV4-3
TGCGCCAGCAGCCAAGAAGTGACAGGGGTCGTTAATCAGCCCCAGCATTTT
CASSQEVTGVVNQPQHF
>many|TRBJ2-1|TRBD1|TRBV28
TGTGCCAGCAGTTTATTGGGGACAGGGAATGAGCAGTTCTTC
CASSLLGTGNEQFF
>.|TRBJ2-7|TRBD1|TRBV14
TGTGCCAGCAGCCAAGAGGCGACAGGGGCAGCCTACGAGCAGTACTTC
CASSQEATGAAYEQYF
>.|TRBJ2-5|TRBD2|TRBV6-2/TRBV6-3
TGTGCCAGCAGCGGAGGCGGGGCGGGAGAAGAGACCCAGTACTTC
CASSGGGAGEETQYF
>few|TRBJ2-5|.|TRBV6-2/TRBV6-3
TGTGCCAGCAGTGGGAAGACCGTAGAGACCCAGTACTTC
CASSGKTVETQYF
>.|TRBJ2-3|.|TRBV4-3
TGCGCCAGCAGCGCCGGACCCACGGGCGGTACGCAGTATTTT
CASSAGPTGGTQYF
>.|TRBJ2-3|TRBD2|TRBV27
TGTGCCAGCAGACCGGGACTAGCGGGCACAGATACGCAGTATTTT
CASRPGLAGTDTQYF
>.|TRBJ2-3|.|TRBV7-9
TGTGCCAGCAGCAAAGGCCGGGTCTCAGATACGCAGTATTTT
CASSKGRVSDTQYF
>few|TRBJ2-1|.|TRBV27
TGTGCCAGCAGTACCCTACTTGGGGCGGCATACAATGAGCAGTTCTTC
CASSTLLGAAYNEQFF
>few|TRBJ2-7|TRBD1|TRBV5-1
TGCGCCAGCAGACCTATGCAGGGGGCGCGTTCCGAGCAGTACTTC
CASRPMQGARSEQYF
>.|TRBJ1-2|TRBD1|TRBV3-1
TGTGCCAGCAGCCTATGGGGGACAGGGATTGGCTACACCTTC
CASSLWGTGIGYTF
>.|TRBJ2-1|.|TRBV6-2/TRBV6-3
TGTGCCAGCGGGGGGGCCTCTTACAATGAGCAGTTCTTC
CASGGASYNEQFF
>.|TRBJ1-2|TRBD1|TRBV11-2
TGTGCCAGCAGCTTAGAAGGGGGCGAATATTGGGGCTACACCTTC
CASSLEGGEYWGYTF
>.|TRBJ2-1|.|TRBV11-3
TGTGCCAGCGCCGAGGGACGCCAGGAGGAGCAGTTCTTC
CASAEGRQEEQFF
>few|TRBJ2-7|TRBD1|TRBV7-2
TGTGCCAGCAGCTTAGCTACCGGACAGGTTTCCTACGAGCAGTACTTC
CASSLATGQVSYEQYF
>few|TRBJ2-5|.|TRBV6-2/TRBV6-3
TGTGCCAGCACATCCAACCAAGAGACCCAGTACTTC
CASTSNQETQYF
>.|TRBJ2-5|TRBD1|TRBV27
TGTGCCTGCAGTTTAAGGGACAGGGGTATGGAGACCCAGTACTTC
CACSLRDRGMETQYF
>.|TRBJ2-1|TRBD2|TRBV5-1
TGCGCCAGCAGCGCGACTAGCGGGAGAAGCTCCTACAATGAGCAGTTCTTC
CASSATSGRSSYNEQFF
>.|TRBJ1-2|.|TRBV25-1
TGTGCCAGCAGCGGTACCGCTTGGGGGCAGGGTGGCTACACCTTC
CASSGTAWGQGGYTF
>few|TRBJ2-1|.|TRBV20-1
TGCAGTGCTAGGGGCTTTGCCGGGGGATCCCCCTACAATGAGCAGTTCTTC
CSARGFAGGSPYNEQFF
>few|TRBJ2-5|.|TRBV6-9
TGTGCCAGCAGTTACCCACACAGTTCAGAGACCCAGTACTTC
CASSYPHSSETQYF
>once|TRBJ2-6|TRBD1|TRBV27
TGTGCCAGCAGTAAAACAGGGGGTGTATCTGGGGCCAACGTCCTGACTTTC
CASSKTGGVSGANVLTF
>.|TRBJ2-1|.|TRBV2
TGTGCCAGCAGTGGGACAGCACTCAATGAGCAGTTCTTC
CASSGTALNEQFF
>once|TRBJ1-2|.|TRBV19
TGTGCCAGTGGGGAGCCATCCCATGGCTACACCTTC
CASGEPSHGYTF
>few|TRBJ2-1|.|TRBV7-9
TGTGCCAGCAGCTTAATCCAAGGCGAGCAGTTCTTC
CASSLIQGEQFF
>.|TRBJ2-7|.|TRBV29-1
TGCAGCGTTGGAATTTTCTACGAGCAGTACTTC
CSVGIFYEQYF
>.|TRBJ2-5|TRBD1|TRBV28
TGTGCCAGCAATTCTCCGGGGACAGCTAGGGAGACCCAGTACTTC
CASNSPGTARETQYF
>few|TRBJ2-4|TRBD1|TRBV29-1
TGCAGCGTCCAGGGACAGGGGAGCCGGGGGGCCAAAAACATTCAGTACTTC
CSVQGQGSRGAKNIQYF
>.|TRBJ2-3|.|TRBV3-1
TGTGCCAGCAGCCAATCCCCCTGGACAACAGCAGATACGCAGTATTTT
CASSQSPWTTADTQYF
>few|TRBJ2-3|TRBD2|TRBV7-2
TGTGCCAGCAGCGAGAGCGGGATTGTGACAGATACGCAGTATTTT
CASSESGIVTDTQYF